Following are 16 T cell receptor beta chains from one sample sequenced in a study of long-term antiretroviral therapy in people with HIV (dated by TCRdb to between 2021 and 2024). Sequencing of the TRB variable region was done with the immunoSEQ hsTCRB v3.0 assay at survey level resolution. TCRdb provides this immuneACCESS table in a form limited to in-frame rearrangements. Some clones are lacking; in checked studies, under half of them reflect an unresolved V gene, and why the rest are absent is not known. Counted in this sample were tens of thousands of clones; roughly 86% of them appeared once. 3.5% to 5% of the sample belongs to the ten largest clones. Source: unsorted PBMCs, taken 1.3 years after starting antiretroviral therapy. Receptors were obtained from a man aged 55-75 years with HIV.

The chain has TRBV18 and TRBJ2-2, with a possible D match to TRBD1 (6 bases). There are 15 residues in the CDR3. The V gene lost 6 bases and the J gene lost 8 bases, with 19 bases spanning the gap. Germline assignment: CDR1 KGHSH and CDR2 LQKENI. The CDR3 bases are TGTGCCAGCTCCGTCCAAGACAGGCGGAGTGGGGAGCTGTTTTTT. It specifies CASSVQDRRSGELFF.

This clone was detected only once. The chain uses TRBV7-9 and TRBJ1-3; D unclear. The V end lost 2 bases, the J end lost 0 bases, and 2 bases lay between the germline ends. This CDR3 region has 13 residues. The germline CDR1 and CDR2 sequences are SEHNR and FQNEAQ (reference sequence). For the CDR3, the DNA is TGTGCCAGCAGCTTAAACTCTGGAAACACCATATATTTT. Translation gives CASSLNSGNTIYF.

The chain employs TRBV27 and TRBJ2-2; 12 positions agree with TRBD2. The CDR3 is 16 residues long. Germline V gives CDR1 MNHEY, CDR2 SMNVEV (reference sequence). The V gene end was trimmed by 5 bases and the J gene end by 5 bases; junction bases not matched to a gene: 6. The CDR3 region has the DNA TGTGCCAGCAGTCAGGGACTAGCGGGCAGAACCGGGGAGCTGTTTTTT. It yields the protein CASSQGLAGRTGELFF.

This chain uses TRBV6-6 with TRBJ1-5; unclear D gene. Looked up from germline, CDR1 is MNHNY and CDR2 is SVGAGI (reference sequence). The V end was cut by 8 bases, the J end by 0 bases, with 14 bases between. This CDR3 comprises 15 residues. This CDR3 reads CASVLGQNSNQPQHF. The CDR3 bases are TGTGCCAGCGTATTAGGCCAGAATAGCAATCAGCCCCAGCATTTT.

The gene calls are TRBV7-9 and TRBJ1-3; D gene uncertain. The CDR3 sequence is 14 residues long. The V end was cut by 2 bases, the J end by 9 bases, with 14 bases between. CDR1 SEHNR and CDR2 FQNEAQ come from the germline V gene (reference sequence). The CDR3 here is CASSLSWGESTIYF. As DNA, the CDR3 is TGTGCCAGCAGCTTAAGTTGGGGTGAGAGCACCATATATTTT.

V usage is TRBV11-2 and J usage is TRBJ2-5; D unclear. The CDR3 consists of 15 residues. V lost 5 bases to trimming and J lost 5 bases, with 18 bases between them. Germline assignment: CDR1 SGHAT and CDR2 FQNNGV. CDR3 sequence (DNA): TGTGCCAGCAGCCCGGCTAAGAGCAGGAGTGAGACCCAGTACTTC. Amino acid sequence: CASSPAKSRSETQYF.

V is TRBV6-5 and J is TRBJ2-7; TRBD2 agrees at 14 bases. CDR1 MNHEY and CDR2 SVGAGI come from the germline V gene. The CDR3 is 14 amino acids. Germline trimming cut 5 bases from V and 5 bases from J; bases unmatched to any gene: 2. The CDR3 coding sequence is TGTGCCAGCAGTAGACTAGCGGGAGGGAACGAGCAGTACTTC. It specifies CASSRLAGGNEQYF.

The chain's CDR3 is CASSLGQGYQPQHF. CDR3 coding DNA: TGTGCCAGCAGTCTGGGACAGGGGTATCAGCCCCAGCATTTT. The chain uses TRBV27 and TRBJ1-5; 10 bases match TRBD1. The trim removed 5 bases at V and 5 bases at J, leaving 3 bases unmatched. The CDR3 runs to 14 residues. Per the germline V gene, CDR1 is MNHEY and CDR2 is SMNVEV (reference sequence).

The chain joins TRBV5-1 to TRBJ2-1, with D tentatively TRBD2 (5 bases). The CDR3 is made up of 13 amino acids. Trimming stripped 4 bases from V and 6 bases from J, with 11 bases between. In germline, CDR1 is SGHRS, CDR2 YFSETQ. For the CDR3, the DNA is TGCGCCAGCAGCCGATCACTAGGCAATGAGCAGTTCTTC. Its translation: CASSRSLGNEQFF.

The chain employs TRBV9 and TRBJ1-2; 7 bases align to TRBD1. This CDR3 spans 15 amino acids. CDR1 SGDLS and CDR2 YYNGEE come from the germline V gene. V shed 6 bases, J shed 0 bases, and the junction held 8 bases outside the gene matches. This chain's CDR3 is CASTSGGGTNYGYTF. Here the CDR3 DNA reads TGTGCCAGCACATCAGGGGGGGGAACTAACTATGGCTACACCTTC.

J is TRBJ2-7 and V is TRBV18; D perhaps matches TRBD1 (6 bases). This CDR3 is 16 amino acids long. Per the germline V gene, CDR1 is KGHSH and CDR2 is LQKENI. V was shortened by 3 bases and J by 4 bases, with 19 bases between the two germline ends. Written as DNA, the CDR3 is TGTGCCAGCTCACCCAACCTAGGACAGCCAGAGTACGAGCAGTACTTC. This translates into CASSPNLGQPEYEQYF.

This chain links TRBV18 with TRBJ2-4; 7 nucleotides align to TRBD1. V was pared by 5 bases and J by 1 base, with 2 bases of the junction left unmatched. Germline CDR1 is KGHSH and CDR2 is LQKENI. The CDR3 length is 14 residues. The CDR3 DNA reads TGTGCCAGCTCAGAGGGGGCGGCCAAAAACATTCAGTACTTC. Its protein is CASSEGAAKNIQYF.

In this sample, this clone is medium-sized. This chain connects TRBV4-1 to TRBJ2-3, with 9 nucleotides matching TRBD2. This CDR3 region has 15 residues. The J segment lost 3 bases and the V segment lost 5 bases, leaving 6 bases of the junction unmatched. Germline V gene sequence: CDR1 MGHRA, CDR2 YSYEKL. CDR3 sequence: CASSKIAGDTDTQYF. The DNA of the CDR3 is TGCGCCAGCAGCAAGATAGCGGGGGATACAGATACGCAGTATTTT.

The chain links TRBV5-1 to TRBJ2-5, with unresolved D. V gave up 0 bases and J gave up 3 bases, with 9 bases separating them. Germline CDR1 is SGHRS and CDR2 is YFSETQ. CDR3 size: 14 residues. Here the CDR3 DNA reads TGCGCCAGCAGCTTGGGTCATCGAGAAGAGACCCAGTACTTC. Translating it yields CASSLGHREETQYF.

This clone has a single count. The rearrangement uses TRBV29-1 and TRBJ1-1; weak D call: TRBD1 (5 bases). From germline, CDR1 is SQVTM and CDR2 ANQGSEA. This CDR3 contains 13 residues. V lost 3 bases and J lost 1, with 9 bases in between. The chain's CDR3 is CSVEVQGNTEAFF. CDR3 sequence (DNA): TGCAGCGTTGAGGTGCAGGGGAACACTGAAGCTTTCTTT.

The rearrangement uses TRBV30 and TRBJ1-2; a possible D gene is TRBD1 (5 bases). The CDR3 is 12 amino acids. Trimming cost V 2 bases and J 4 bases, with 8 bases left between them. Per germline, CDR1 GTSNPN and CDR2 SVGIG (reference sequence). The chain's CDR3 is CAWSWGVYGYTF. CDR3 DNA sequence: TGTGCCTGGAGTTGGGGGGTCTATGGCTACACCTTC.